This passage covers 27 T cell receptor beta chains from one sample sequenced in a study of monozygotic twins with inflammatory bowel disease. TCRdb reprocessed the 5' RACE reads and reports one entry per CDR3 protein, with no DNA. This table lists approximately 400,000 distinct CDR3 sequences. Material for sequencing was blood. These receptors were obtained from a human donor with ulcerative colitis or Crohn's disease, or a healthy co-twin of an affected twin (not recorded which).

The genes are TRBV11-2 and TRBJ2-7; the D gene TCRdb calls, TRBD1, cannot be checked with no DNA. The CDR3 is made up of 16 amino acids. CDR1 is SGHAT and CDR2 is FQNNGV in the germline V gene. Here the CDR3 reads CASRFKPGQGGYEQYF.

The chain has TRBV7-9 and TRBJ2-7; without DNA, the TCRdb call of TRBD1 cannot be checked. This CDR3 region has 15 residues. Germline CDR1 and CDR2: SEHNR and FQNEAQ (reference sequence). The CDR3 loop is CASSLGGVRSYEQYF.

This rearrangement joins TRBV4-3 to TRBJ1-5. The CDR3 covers 15 residues. Germline V gene data show CDR1 as LGHNA and CDR2 as YSLEER. This CDR3 is CASSQDSFGNQPQHF.

This sequence joins TRBV12-5 and TRBJ2-1. The CDR3 has 12 residues. The germline gives CDR1 LGHNT, CDR2 FRNRAP. This CDR3 reads CASGLVRNEQFF.

The chain joins TRBV6-6 to TRBJ1-2; TCRdb's D call of TRBD1 is untestable without DNA. The CDR3 runs 14 residues. Germline V gene lookup returns CDR1 MNHNY and CDR2 SVGAGI (reference sequence). CDR3 sequence reads: CASSDLTRGDGYTF.

The chain links TRBV6-1 to TRBJ2-7; absent DNA, TCRdb's TRBD1 call cannot be checked. The CDR3 consists of 15 residues. CDR1 MNHNS and CDR2 SASEGT come from the germline V gene. This chain's CDR3 is CASRPGKALLSEQYF.

The chain joins TRBV6-5 to TRBJ2-1. The CDR3 consists of 15 residues. The germline V gene has CDR1 MNHEY and CDR2 SVGAGI. The CDR3 reads CASSSGPSSYNEQFF.

The chain joins TRBV20-1 to TRBJ1-3; absent DNA, TCRdb's TRBD1 call cannot be checked. This CDR3 region has 15 residues. CDR1 is DFQATT and CDR2 is SNEGSKA in the germline V gene (reference sequence). CDR3 sequence: CSASGTVDSGNTIYF.

CDR3 in amino acids: CASSQGREQYF. The rearrangement uses TRBV4-3 and TRBJ2-7. CDR3 length: 11 residues. Germline V gene data show CDR1 as LGHNA and CDR2 as YSLEER.

The gene calls are TRBV20-1 and TRBJ2-1; TCRdb designates TRBD2, a call that cannot be tested without DNA. CDR3 size: 16 residues. The germline V gene has CDR1 DFQATT and CDR2 SNEGSKA (reference sequence). The CDR3 spells CSVGTSGRSSYNEQFF.

The chain employs TRBV13 and TRBJ1-3; the D call from TCRdb, TRBD1, cannot be confirmed without DNA. CDR3 length equals 16 residues. CDR1 and CDR2 (germline): PRHDT, FYEKMQ (reference sequence). The CDR3 reads CASSPSDRASGNTIYF.

The chain links TRBV6-2 or TRBV6-3 to TRBJ2-7; TCRdb designates TRBD2, a call that cannot be tested without DNA. The V gene's germline CDR1 is MNHEY and CDR2 SVGEGT. The CDR3 runs to 17 residues. The chain's CDR3 is CASSSLVPSSGAYEQYF.

The genes are TRBV18 and TRBJ2-7; the TCRdb D gene call, TRBD1, has no DNA to confirm it. Germline V gene data show CDR1 as KGHSH and CDR2 as LQKENI. The CDR3 covers 16 residues. The CDR3 loop reads CASSPYSGTLTYEQYF.

This chain links TRBV5-1 with TRBJ2-7; TCRdb picks TRBD1, but there is no DNA to check that call. This CDR3 contains 13 residues. The germline gives CDR1 SGHRS, CDR2 YFSETQ. CDR3 loop: CASSYRGTHEQYF.

V usage is TRBV20-1 and J usage is TRBJ2-3; the D gene TCRdb calls, TRBD2, cannot be checked with no DNA. The CDR3 covers 14 residues. CDR1 is DFQATT, CDR2 SNEGSKA, per germline (reference sequence). The CDR3 loop is CSAPGWGGTDTQYF.

The rearrangement uses TRBV5-5 and TRBJ1-2; without DNA, the TCRdb call of TRBD1 cannot be checked. The length of the CDR3 is 13 residues. Germline V gene sequence: CDR1 SGHKS, CDR2 YYEKEE (reference sequence). CDR3 protein: CASSLEGGLGYTF.

V and J are TRBV7-8 and TRBJ2-2. In germline, CDR1 is SGHVS, CDR2 FQNEAQ. CDR3 length: 14 residues. The chain's CDR3 is CASSLSGNTGELFF.

The rearrangement uses TRBV4-1 and TRBJ2-1; TCRdb gives TRBD1 as the D gene, but with no DNA this cannot be confirmed. Germline assignment: CDR1 MGHRA and CDR2 YSYEKL. There are 17 residues in the CDR3. CDR3 in amino acids: CASSQDKTRGLYNEQFF.

This rearrangement joins TRBV7-2 to TRBJ2-5. There are 14 residues in the CDR3. Germline V CDR1 and CDR2: SGHTA, FQGNSA. CDR3 residues: CASSLANPKETQYF.

The chain joins TRBV5-1 to TRBJ2-3; TCRdb designates TRBD2, a call that cannot be tested without DNA. Germline lookup yields CDR1 SGHRS and CDR2 YFSETQ. There are 11 residues in the CDR3. The CDR3: CASSGEDTQYF.

This sequence joins TRBV10-3 and TRBJ1-2. The CDR3 consists of 12 residues. Germline V lookup: CDR1 ENHRY, CDR2 SYGVKD. The CDR3 region is CAIRGERDGYTF.

The rearrangement links TRBV18 to TRBJ2-5; TCRdb picks TRBD1, but there is no DNA to check that call. The germline CDR1 and CDR2 sequences are KGHSH and LQKENI. This CDR3 contains 14 residues. CDR3 protein: CASSPGELRETQYF.

The chain recombines TRBV7-2 with TRBJ2-3; the D call of TRBD2 rests on TCRdb alone, since no DNA is present to check it. Germline V gene data show CDR1 as SGHTA and CDR2 as FQGNSA. The CDR3 is 17 residues long. The CDR3: CASSRPRLAGGTDTQYF.

The V call is TRBV19, the J call TRBJ2-7; TCRdb's D call, TRBD2, is unchecked because there is no DNA. Germline loops: CDR1 LNHDA, CDR2 SQIVND (reference sequence). The CDR3 consists of 14 residues. The CDR3 reads CASRNSGRTHEQYF.

The chain joins TRBV29-1 to TRBJ2-5. Looked up from germline, CDR1 is SQVTM and CDR2 is ANQGSEA. This CDR3 contains 12 residues. CDR3 sequence reads: CSVAQLQETQYF.

V gene TRBV7-2 combines with J gene TRBJ2-7; TCRdb indicates TRBD1, and absent DNA this call remains unverified. The CDR3 runs 15 residues. Germline V gene data show CDR1 as SGHTA and CDR2 as FQGNSA. The CDR3 sequence is CASSERGSEAYEQYF.

The V and J genes are TRBV6-5 and TRBJ2-7. There are 16 residues in the CDR3. Germline V gene data show CDR1 as MNHEY and CDR2 as SVGAGI. The CDR3 is CASSPSGESSSYEQYF.